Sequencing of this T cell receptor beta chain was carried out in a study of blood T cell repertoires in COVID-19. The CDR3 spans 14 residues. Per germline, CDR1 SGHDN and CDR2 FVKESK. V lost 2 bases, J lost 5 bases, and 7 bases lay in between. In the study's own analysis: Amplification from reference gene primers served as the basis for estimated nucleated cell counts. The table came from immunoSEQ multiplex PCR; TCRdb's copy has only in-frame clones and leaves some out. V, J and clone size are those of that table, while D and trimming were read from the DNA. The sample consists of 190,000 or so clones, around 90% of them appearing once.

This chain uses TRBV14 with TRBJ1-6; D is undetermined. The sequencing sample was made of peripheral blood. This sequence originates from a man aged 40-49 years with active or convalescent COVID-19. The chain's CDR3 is CASSQLVNNSPLHF. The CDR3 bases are TGTGCCAGCAGCCAATTAGTAAATAATTCACCCCTCCACTTT.